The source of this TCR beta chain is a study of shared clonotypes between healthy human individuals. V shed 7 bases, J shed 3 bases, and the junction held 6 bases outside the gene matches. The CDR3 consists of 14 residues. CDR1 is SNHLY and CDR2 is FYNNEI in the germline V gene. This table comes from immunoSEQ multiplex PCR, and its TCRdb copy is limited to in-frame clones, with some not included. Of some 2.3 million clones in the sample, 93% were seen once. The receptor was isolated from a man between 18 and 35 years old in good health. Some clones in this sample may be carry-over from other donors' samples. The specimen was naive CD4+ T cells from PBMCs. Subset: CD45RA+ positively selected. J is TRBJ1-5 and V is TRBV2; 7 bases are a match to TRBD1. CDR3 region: CASTPDRHNQPQHF. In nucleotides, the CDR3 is TGTGCCAGCACTCCGGACAGGCACAATCAGCCCCAGCATTTT.